The 19 T cell receptor beta chains in this list originate from one sample, sequenced in a study of T cells in women clearing cervical HPV infection. Sequenced by immunoSEQ multiplex PCR; TCRdb stores in-frame clones only, minus some. The listing records some 31,000 clones. Sample: blood buffy coat. The origin of the receptors is a woman aged 18-70 years with a cervical HPV16 infection that either progressed to CIN3+ or cleared (not recorded which).

A note on this clone: Read coverage stops 3 residues before the CDR3 terminus; the germline J gene supplies the remainder. The J gene is TRBJ1-1, the V gene TRBV29-1; 7 nucleotides align to TRBD1. The J segment lost 1 base and the V segment lost 6 bases, leaving 2 bases of the junction unmatched. The CDR3 runs 12 residues. The germline V gene encodes CDR1 SQVTM and CDR2 ANQGSEA. Partial CDR3 DNA: TGCAGCGTGGGACAGACGAACACTGAA. It is translated as CSVGQTNTE. The CDR3 reads in full as CSVGQTNTEAFF.

For this clone: The read comes to an end 3 residues before the CDR3 does, leaving the germline J gene to fill in the end. The chain couples TRBV12-5 to TRBJ1-4; D not certain. Looked up from germline, CDR1 is LGHNT and CDR2 is FRNRAP. Trimming removed 2 bases at V and 2 bases at J, with 6 bases between. CDR3 length equals 14 residues. The sequenced CDR3 bases are TGTGCTAGTGGTTTGTTCGGGACTAATGAAAAA. This encodes CASGLFGTNEK. The CDR3, in full, reads CASGLFGTNEKLFF.

As to this clone: The sequenced fragment ends 3 residues before the CDR3 boundary, so the rest is inferred from the germline J gene. The rearrangement uses TRBV9 and TRBJ2-7; 9 positions agree with TRBD1. The CDR3 contains 15 residues. Unmatched junction bases numbered 6, after V lost 4 bases and J lost 1 base. In germline, CDR1 is SGDLS, CDR2 YYNGEE. The covered CDR3 bases are TGTGCCAGCAGCTCCAGCGGACAGGGGTCCTACGAG. It translates to CASSSSGQGSYE. The whole CDR3 region reads CASSSSGQGSYEQYF.

Regarding this clone: The read stops 3 residues short of the end of the CDR3; the missing end is completed from the germline J gene. V and J are TRBV4-1 and TRBJ2-1; 9 nucleotides agree with TRBD2. Germline V CDR1 and CDR2: MGHRA, YSYEKL. After removal of 1 base from V and 3 bases from J, the junction contained 7 bases not matched to a gene. This CDR3 is built from 17 residues. CDR3 bases read: TGCGCCAGCAGCCAAGGATTAGCGGGAGTTCTCTACAATGAG. It encodes CASSQGLAGVLYNE. The full-length CDR3 reads as CASSQGLAGVLYNEQFF.

Turning to this clone: Read coverage stops 3 residues before the CDR3 terminus; the germline J gene supplies the remainder. The chain is built from TRBV2 and TRBJ1-3, with a possible D match to TRBD1 (5 bases). Trimming pared 6 bases from V and 2 bases from J, leaving 8 bases between. The germline CDR1 and CDR2 sequences are SNHLY and FYNNEI. This CDR3 comprises 13 residues. The CDR3 is CASRKGAGNTIYF. Incomplete CDR3 DNA: TGTGCCAGCAGAAAAGGGGCTGGAAACACC.

As concerns this clone: The CDR3 goes on 3 residues after the read ends, and that part is filled in from the germline J gene. The chain has TRBV27 and TRBJ2-1, with a possible D match to TRBD1 (6 bases). The CDR3 loop spans 16 amino acids. Germline CDR1 MNHEY, CDR2 SMNVEV (reference sequence). Trimming pared 2 bases from V and 0 bases from J, leaving 11 bases between. The CDR3 is CASSLGTPYSYNEQFF. The CDR3 DNA, read in part, is TGTGCCAGCAGTTTAGGGACACCTTACTCCTACAATGAG.

A note on this clone: Read coverage stops 3 residues before the CDR3 terminus; the germline J gene supplies the remainder. The rearrangement joins TRBV6-1 to TRBJ2-2; unclear D gene. Trimming removed 3 bases at V and 6 bases at J, with 8 bases between. Germline values: CDR1 MNHNS, CDR2 SASEGT. This CDR3 is built from 13 residues. The CDR3 is CASSEASPGELFF. The sequenced CDR3 bases are TGTGCCAGCAGTGAGGCCTCGCCCGGGGAG.

Turning to this clone: Read coverage stops 3 residues before the CDR3 terminus; the germline J gene supplies the remainder. V and J are TRBV5-4 and TRBJ2-3; 12 nucleotides agree with TRBD2. The CDR3 runs to 14 residues. The V gene end was trimmed by 4 bases and the J gene end by 3 bases; junction bases not matched to a gene: 0. Germline CDR1 SGHNT, CDR2 YYREEE (reference sequence). CDR3 in amino acids: CASSLAGGTDTQYF. The part of the CDR3 DNA that was read is TGTGCCAGCAGCCTAGCGGGAGGGACAGATACG.

Comments on this clone: The read terminates 3 residues before the CDR3 end, so the remaining end is supplied by the germline J gene. V and J are TRBV14 and TRBJ1-2; TRBD1 agrees at 10 bases. The CDR3 contains 14 residues. Germline trimming cut 3 bases from V and 5 bases from J; bases unmatched to any gene: 3. Germline V gene data show CDR1 as SGHDN and CDR2 as FVKESK. This chain's CDR3 is CASSQGQGLYGYTF. The covered CDR3 bases are TGTGCCAGCAGCCAGGGACAGGGGTTGTATGGC.

Of note for this clone: The read terminates 3 residues before the CDR3 end, so the remaining end is supplied by the germline J gene. This chain joins TRBV7-6 and TRBJ2-1; 7 bases fit TRBD2. The CDR3 covers 16 residues. The germline gives CDR1 SGHVS, CDR2 FNYEAQ. J lost 4 bases, V lost 3 bases, and 9 bases had no gene match. The sequenced part of the CDR3 DNA is TGTGCCAGCAGCTTTGGCCCCGTGGGGGGGTACAATGAG. Its protein is CASSFGPVGGYNE. The whole CDR3 protein reads CASSFGPVGGYNEQFF.

Remarks on this clone: The CDR3 end falls 3 residues outside the read, so it is completed with the germline J gene. The chain uses TRBV7-2 and TRBJ2-1; the match to TRBD2 covers 10 bases. Germline loops: CDR1 SGHTA, CDR2 FQGNSA. Trimming at V came to 0 bases and at J to 7 bases, leaving 3 bases not matched to a gene. This CDR3 is built from 15 residues. The part of the CDR3 DNA that was read is TGTGCCAGCAGCTTAGCGCCTAGCGGGAGTAATGAG. Translated, it gives CASSLAPSGSNE. The CDR3 as a whole reads CASSLAPSGSNEQFF.

About this clone itself: The read comes to an end 3 residues before the CDR3 does, leaving the germline J gene to fill in the end. V gene TRBV30 combines with J gene TRBJ1-5, with no clear D. CDR3 length: 13 residues. The V gene's germline CDR1 is GTSNPN and CDR2 SVGIG (reference sequence). Trimming removed 0 bases from V and 9 bases from J, with 12 bases in between. The part of the CDR3 DNA that was read is TGTGCCTGGAGTGTAACCCCCCCCGGGCCC. This translates into CAWSVTPPGP. The entire CDR3 reads CAWSVTPPGPQHF.

CDR3 sequence reads: CASSLVQEGGYGYTF. The covered CDR3 bases are TGTGCCAGCAGCTTGGTTCAGGAGGGGGGGTATGGC. The chain combines TRBV5-4 with TRBJ1-2, with D maybe TRBD1 (6 bases). The missing CDR3 end, 3 residues past where the read stops, is filled in from the germline J gene. Germline CDR1 reads SGHNT; CDR2 reads YYREEE (reference sequence). Trimming left V 0 bases short and J 5 bases short, with 14 bases between. This CDR3 has 15 residues.

In the case of this clone: Coverage ceases 3 residues before the CDR3 finishes, and the germline J gene fills in the end. The chain combines TRBV20-1 with TRBJ2-3; tentative D call: TRBD1 (5 bases). Trimming pared 5 bases from V and 3 bases from J, leaving 15 bases between. Per the germline V gene, CDR1 is DFQATT and CDR2 is SNEGSKA (reference sequence). This CDR3 is 14 amino acids long. CDR3 amino acids: CSAYSLQGTDTQYF. The part of the CDR3 DNA that was read is TGCAGTGCTTACTCCCTGCAGGGTACAGATACG.

Details on this clone: The CDR3 end falls 3 residues outside the read, so it is completed with the germline J gene. The chain is built from TRBV6-1 and TRBJ2-5; 14 bases line up with TRBD2. Germline values: CDR1 MNHNS, CDR2 SASEGT. The CDR3 covers 15 residues. J lost 3 bases, V lost 4 bases, and 1 base had no gene match. Incomplete CDR3 DNA: TGTGCCAGCAGTGGGACTAGCGGGGGGAAAGAGACC. As protein: CASSGTSGGKET. The CDR3 in its entirety is CASSGTSGGKETQYF.

About this clone: The sequenced fragment ends 3 residues before the CDR3 boundary, so the rest is inferred from the germline J gene. The V and J genes are TRBV2 and TRBJ2-2; D perhaps matches TRBD2 (5 bases). This CDR3 contains 15 residues. In germline, CDR1 is SNHLY, CDR2 FYNNEI. Trimming left V 6 bases short and J 0 bases short, with 11 bases between. The sequenced part of the CDR3 DNA is TGTGCCAGCAGAGCGACTAACCCGAACACCGGGGAG. Translated: CASRATNPNTGE. The full CDR3 protein is CASRATNPNTGELFF. Complete variable domain (other parts from reference TRBV2 and TRBJ2-2): EPEVTQTPSHQVTQMGQEVILRCVPISNHLYFYWYRQILGQKVEFLVSFYNNEISEKSEIFDDQFSVERPDGSNFTLKIRSTKLEDSAMYFCASRATNPNTGELFFGEGSRLTVL.

Regarding this clone: The read is 3 residues too short to cover the CDR3 end, so that end is filled in from the germline J gene. This sequence joins TRBV5-1 and TRBJ2-5; a possible D gene is TRBD2 (7 bases). V was trimmed by 2 bases and J by 3 bases, leaving 11 bases between them. The CDR3 runs 14 residues. Germline CDR1 and CDR2: SGHRS and YFSETQ. The CDR3 bases that were read are TGCGCCAGCAGCTTTGGGGGGGCAAAAGAGACC. Its protein product is CASSFGGAKET. The full CDR3 protein reads CASSFGGAKETQYF. Filled out from reference TRBV5-1 and TRBJ2-5, the complete variable domain reads KAGVTQTPRYLIKTRGQQVTLSCSPISGHRSVSWYQQTPGQGLQFLFEYFSETQRNKGNFPGRFSGRQFSNSRSEMNVSTLELGDSALYLCASSFGGAKETQYFGPGTRLLVL.

A remark on this clone: The read gets to within 3 residues of the CDR3 end, and the germline J gene fills in the rest. The V and J genes are TRBV7-9 and TRBJ2-7; 12 positions match TRBD2. CDR1 and CDR2 from the germline V gene are SEHNR and FQNEAQ (reference sequence). The CDR3 is 15 residues long. The trim removed 4 bases at V and 5 bases at J, leaving 6 bases unmatched. This CDR3 reads CASSSRLAGVNEQYF. CDR3 bases read: TGTGCCAGCAGCTCAAGACTAGCGGGAGTGAACGAG.

A remark on this clone: The read ends 3 residues before the CDR3 terminus; that terminus is restored from the germline J gene. This sequence joins TRBV4-1 and TRBJ2-3; 13 bases fit TRBD2. The ends lost 8 bases at V and 4 bases at J; junction bases unmatched: 15. The CDR3 sequence is 18 residues long. CDR1 MGHRA and CDR2 YSYEKL come from the germline V gene. The CDR3 loop reads CASGFGLAGVLMADTQYF. The CDR3 DNA, read in part, is TGCGCCAGCGGCTTCGGACTAGCGGGAGTTTTGATGGCAGATACG.